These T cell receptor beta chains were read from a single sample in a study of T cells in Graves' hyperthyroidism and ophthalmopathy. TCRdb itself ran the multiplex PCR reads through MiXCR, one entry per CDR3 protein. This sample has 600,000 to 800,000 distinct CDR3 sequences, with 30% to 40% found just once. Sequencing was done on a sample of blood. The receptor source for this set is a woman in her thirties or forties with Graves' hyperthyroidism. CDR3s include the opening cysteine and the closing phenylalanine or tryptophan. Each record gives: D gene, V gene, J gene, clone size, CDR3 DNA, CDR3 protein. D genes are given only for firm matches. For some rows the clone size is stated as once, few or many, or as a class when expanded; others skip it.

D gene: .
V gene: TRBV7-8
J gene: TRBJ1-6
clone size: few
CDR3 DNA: TGTGCCAGCAGTTTAGATCTGGGGGGCTCCTTTGATTCACCCCTCCACTTT
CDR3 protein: CASSLDLGGSFDSPLHF

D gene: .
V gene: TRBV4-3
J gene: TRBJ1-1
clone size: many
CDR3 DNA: TGCGCCAGCAGCCAAGAGGCAGTTAACACTGAAGCTTTCTTT
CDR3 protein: CASSQEAVNTEAFF

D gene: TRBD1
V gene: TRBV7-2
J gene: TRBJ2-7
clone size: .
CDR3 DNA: TGTGCCAGCAGCCGGGACCCGGACAGGTCGGCGGAGCAGTACTTC
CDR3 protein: CASSRDPDRSAEQYF

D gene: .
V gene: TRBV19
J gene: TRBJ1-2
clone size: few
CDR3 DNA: TGTGCCACAAGGGTCGGCTATGGCTACACCTTC
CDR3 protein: CATRVGYGYTF

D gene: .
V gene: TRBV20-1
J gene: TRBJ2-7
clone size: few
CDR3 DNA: TGCAGTGCTCCATCCGGGGCAACCGGTTACGAGCAGTACTTC
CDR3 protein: CSAPSGATGYEQYF

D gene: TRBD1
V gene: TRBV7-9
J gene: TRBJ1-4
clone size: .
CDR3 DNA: TGTGCCAGCAGCTTTTGGCAGGGGGCGAGCAATGAAAAACTGTTTTTT
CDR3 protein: CASSFWQGASNEKLFF

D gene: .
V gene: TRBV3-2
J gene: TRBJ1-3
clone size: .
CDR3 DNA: TGTGCCAGCAGCGGAAGCGCAGGAGGAAACACCATATATTTT
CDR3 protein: CASSGSAGGNTIYF

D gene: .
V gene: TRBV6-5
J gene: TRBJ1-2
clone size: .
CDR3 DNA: TGTGCCAGCAGTTACGGGGGGCTTGGCTACACCTTC
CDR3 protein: CASSYGGLGYTF

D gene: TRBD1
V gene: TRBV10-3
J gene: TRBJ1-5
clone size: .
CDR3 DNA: TGTGCCATCAGTGAGATGAGTAAAGGGACAGGTCAGCCCCAGCATTTT
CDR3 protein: CAISEMSKGTGQPQHF

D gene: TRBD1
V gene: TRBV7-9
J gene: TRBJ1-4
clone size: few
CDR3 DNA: TGTGCCAGCAGCTTAGCAGGCAGGGGGAGCGAAAAACTGTTTTTT
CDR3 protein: CASSLAGRGSEKLFF

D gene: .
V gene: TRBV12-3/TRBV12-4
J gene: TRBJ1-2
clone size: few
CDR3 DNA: TGTGCCAGCAGGATACAAACAGGGAGGAGGGACTATGGCTACACCTTC
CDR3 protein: CASRIQTGRRDYGYTF

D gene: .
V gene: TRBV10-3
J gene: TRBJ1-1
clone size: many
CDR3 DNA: TGTGCCGCCGCCCGAACAGGCGAATTTAACACTGAAGCTTTCTTT
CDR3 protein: CAAARTGEFNTEAFF

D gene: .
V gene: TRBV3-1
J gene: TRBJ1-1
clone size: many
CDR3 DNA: TGCGCCAGCAGCCAAGGAGGGGTGAACACTGAAGCTTTCTTT
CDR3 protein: CASSQGGVNTEAFF

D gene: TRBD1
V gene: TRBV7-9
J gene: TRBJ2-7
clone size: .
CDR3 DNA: TGTGCCAGCAGTTACTCAGGCACAGGGGCCGAGCAGTACTTC
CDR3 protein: CASSYSGTGAEQYF

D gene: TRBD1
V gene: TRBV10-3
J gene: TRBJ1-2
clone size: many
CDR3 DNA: TGTGCCACTGGATCAGGGGGCGGGAGCGGCTACACCTTC
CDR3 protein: CATGSGGGSGYTF

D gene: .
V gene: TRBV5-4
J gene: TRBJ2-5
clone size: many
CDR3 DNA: TGTGCCAGCAGCTCGGGACTTGAACCCCAAGAGACCCAGTACTTC
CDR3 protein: CASSSGLEPQETQYF

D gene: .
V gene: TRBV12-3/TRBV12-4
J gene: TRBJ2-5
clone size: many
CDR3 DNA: TGTGCCAGCAGTTTAAATGCGGGCCCCCAAGAGACCCAGTACTTC
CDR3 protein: CASSLNAGPQETQYF

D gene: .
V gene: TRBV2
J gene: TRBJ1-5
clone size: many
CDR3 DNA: TGTGCCAGCAGTGAAGGGTTTCGGGGACAGCCCCAGCATTTT
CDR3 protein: CASSEGFRGQPQHF

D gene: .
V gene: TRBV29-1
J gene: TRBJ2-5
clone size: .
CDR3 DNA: TGCAGCGTTGTTATGGCCAGAGGATATCCTGAAGAGACCCAGTACTTC
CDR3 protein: CSVVMARGYPEETQYF

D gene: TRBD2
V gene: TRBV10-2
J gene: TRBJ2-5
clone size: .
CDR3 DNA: TGCGCCAGCTTATACAGCGGGAGTGGAGAGACCCAGTACTTC
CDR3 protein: CASLYSGSGETQYF

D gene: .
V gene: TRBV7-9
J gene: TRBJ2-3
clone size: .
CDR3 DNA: TGTGCCAGCAGCTTAGGTAGGAGGACAGATACGCAGTATTTT
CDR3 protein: CASSLGRRTDTQYF

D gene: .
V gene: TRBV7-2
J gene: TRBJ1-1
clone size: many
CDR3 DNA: TGTGCCAGCAGCCCTCAAGTGAACACTGAAGCTTTCTTT
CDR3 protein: CASSPQVNTEAFF

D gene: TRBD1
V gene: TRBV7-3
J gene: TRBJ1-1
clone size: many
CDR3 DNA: TGTGCCAGCAGCTCGTCGGGACAGGAAGCTTTCTTT
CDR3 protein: CASSSSGQEAFF

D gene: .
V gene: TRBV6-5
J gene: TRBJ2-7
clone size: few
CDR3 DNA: TGTGCCAGCAGGACCGGGACCTCCTACGAGCAGTACTTC
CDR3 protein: CASRTGTSYEQYF

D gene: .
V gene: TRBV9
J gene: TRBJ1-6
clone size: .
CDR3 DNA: TGTGCTACCGTCGTGGTTAATTCACCCCTCCACTTT
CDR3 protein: CATVVVNSPLHF

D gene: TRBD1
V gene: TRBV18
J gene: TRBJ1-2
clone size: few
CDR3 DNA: TGTGCCAGCTCGGCAACAGGGGGCGCGGAGGGCTACACCTTC
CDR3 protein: CASSATGGAEGYTF

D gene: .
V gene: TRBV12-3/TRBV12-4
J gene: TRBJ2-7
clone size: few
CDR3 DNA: TGTGCCAGCAGTTACGACTCCTACGAGCAGTACTTC
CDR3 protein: CASSYDSYEQYF

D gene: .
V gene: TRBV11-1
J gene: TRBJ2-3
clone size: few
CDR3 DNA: TGTGCCAGCAGCCCTCCTCAGTCACGACCCACAGATACGCAGTATTTT
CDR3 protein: CASSPPQSRPTDTQYF

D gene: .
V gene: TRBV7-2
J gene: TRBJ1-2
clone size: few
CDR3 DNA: TGTGCCAGCAGCCTGGGGGGGGGTCAGAGTTTCTATGGCTACACCTTC
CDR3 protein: CASSLGGGQSFYGYTF

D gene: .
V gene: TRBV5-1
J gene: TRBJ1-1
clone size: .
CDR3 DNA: TGCGCCAGCAGCTTATCCCGGGAGGGCACTGAAGCTTTCTTT
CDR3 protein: CASSLSREGTEAFF

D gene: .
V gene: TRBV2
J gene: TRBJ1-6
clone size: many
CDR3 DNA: TGTGCCGGGGGACCCCAAATCGATTCACCCCTCCACTTT
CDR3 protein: CAGGPQIDSPLHF

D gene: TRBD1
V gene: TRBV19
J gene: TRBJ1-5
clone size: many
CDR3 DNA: TGTGCCAGTAGGGGACAGGGGGCAGGGGGCAATCAGCCCCAGCATTTT
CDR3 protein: CASRGQGAGGNQPQHF